This T cell receptor (beta chain) was observed in a study of PD-L1 blockade in urothelial cancer. Libraries were prepared by immunoSEQ multiplex PCR; TCRdb keeps only in-frame clonotypes and omits some of them. The data hold 45,000 to 55,000 clones, with more than 80% observed a single time. Sample time point: pretreatment peripheral blood. This CDR3 is built from 20 residues. In germline, CDR1 is MDHEN, CDR2 SYDVKM. The junction had 26 bases not matched to a gene; V was cut back by 4 bases and J by 6 bases. The origin of this receptor is a man aged 50-60 years with urothelial cancer. The sample was PBMCs, taken around atezolizumab (anti-PD-L1) treatment. V gene TRBV28 combines with J gene TRBJ2-7; TRBD1 aligns across 8 bases. CDR3 DNA: TGTGCCAGCAGTTCACTTATAGGGGGTACAGGGGGTGTATCGTCCCTCGAGCAGTACTTC. This sequence encodes CASSSLIGGTGGVSSLEQYF.